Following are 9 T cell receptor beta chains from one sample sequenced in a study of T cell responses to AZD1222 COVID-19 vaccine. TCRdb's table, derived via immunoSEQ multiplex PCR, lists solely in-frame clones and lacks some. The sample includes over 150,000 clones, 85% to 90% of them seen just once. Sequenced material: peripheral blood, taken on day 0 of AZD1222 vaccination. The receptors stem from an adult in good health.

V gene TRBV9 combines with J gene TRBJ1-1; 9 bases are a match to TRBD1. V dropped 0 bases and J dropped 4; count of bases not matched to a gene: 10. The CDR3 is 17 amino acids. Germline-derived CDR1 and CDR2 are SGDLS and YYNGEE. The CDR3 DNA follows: TGTGCCAGCAGCGTAGCAACGGGACAGGGACACGGCACTGAAGCTTTCTTT. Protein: CASSVATGQGHGTEAFF.

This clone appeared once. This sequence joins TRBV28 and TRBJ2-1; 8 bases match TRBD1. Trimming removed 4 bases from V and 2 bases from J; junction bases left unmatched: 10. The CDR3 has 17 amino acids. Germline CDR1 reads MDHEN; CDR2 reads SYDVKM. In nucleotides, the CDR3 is TGTGCCAGCAGTTCCCCCCGGGACAGGATGCCCTACAATGAGCAGTTCTTC. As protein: CASSSPRDRMPYNEQFF.

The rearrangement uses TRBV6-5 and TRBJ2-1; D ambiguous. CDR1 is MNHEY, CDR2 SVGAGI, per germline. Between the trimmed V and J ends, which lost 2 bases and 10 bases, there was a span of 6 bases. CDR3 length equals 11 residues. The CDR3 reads CASSYDWEQFF. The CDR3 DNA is TGTGCCAGCAGTTACGATTGGGAGCAGTTCTTC.

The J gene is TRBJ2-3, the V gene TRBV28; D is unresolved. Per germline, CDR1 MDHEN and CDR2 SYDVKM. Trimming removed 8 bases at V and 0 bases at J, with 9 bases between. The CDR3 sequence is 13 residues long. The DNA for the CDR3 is TGTGCCAGCGTCTTATCTAGCACAGATACGCAGTATTTT. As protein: CASVLSSTDTQYF.

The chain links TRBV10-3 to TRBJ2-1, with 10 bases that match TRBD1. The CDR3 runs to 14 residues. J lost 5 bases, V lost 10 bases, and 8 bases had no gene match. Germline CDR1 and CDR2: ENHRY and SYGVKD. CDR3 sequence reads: CATTVGTGDNEQFF. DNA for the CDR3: TGTGCCACCACGGTCGGGACAGGGGACAATGAGCAGTTCTTC.

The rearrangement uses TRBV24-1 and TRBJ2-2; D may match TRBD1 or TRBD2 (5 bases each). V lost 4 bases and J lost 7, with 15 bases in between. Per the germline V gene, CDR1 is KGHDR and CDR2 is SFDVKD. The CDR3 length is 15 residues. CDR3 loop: CATSDPYEGSGELFF. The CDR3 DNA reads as TGTGCCACCAGTGACCCTTATGAGGGGAGCGGGGAGCTGTTTTTT.

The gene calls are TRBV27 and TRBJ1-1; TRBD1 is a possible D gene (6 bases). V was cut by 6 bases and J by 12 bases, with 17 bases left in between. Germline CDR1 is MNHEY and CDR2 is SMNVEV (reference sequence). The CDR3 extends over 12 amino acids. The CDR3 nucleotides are TGTGCCAGCAGGAGGACAGAGGGGGGATCTTTCTTT. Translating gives CASRRTEGGSFF.

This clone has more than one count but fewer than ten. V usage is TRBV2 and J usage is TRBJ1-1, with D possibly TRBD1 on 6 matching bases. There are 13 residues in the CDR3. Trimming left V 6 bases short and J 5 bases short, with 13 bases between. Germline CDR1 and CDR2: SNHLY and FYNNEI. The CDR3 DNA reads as TGTGCCAGCAGCTTACAGGGCCGAACTGAAGCTTTCTTT. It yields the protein CASSLQGRTEAFF.

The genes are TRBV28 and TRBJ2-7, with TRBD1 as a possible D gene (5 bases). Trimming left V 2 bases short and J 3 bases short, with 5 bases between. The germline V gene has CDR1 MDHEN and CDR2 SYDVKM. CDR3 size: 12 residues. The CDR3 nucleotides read TGTGCCAGCAGTTTAAGGGGCTACGAGCAGTACTTC. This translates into CASSLRGYEQYF.